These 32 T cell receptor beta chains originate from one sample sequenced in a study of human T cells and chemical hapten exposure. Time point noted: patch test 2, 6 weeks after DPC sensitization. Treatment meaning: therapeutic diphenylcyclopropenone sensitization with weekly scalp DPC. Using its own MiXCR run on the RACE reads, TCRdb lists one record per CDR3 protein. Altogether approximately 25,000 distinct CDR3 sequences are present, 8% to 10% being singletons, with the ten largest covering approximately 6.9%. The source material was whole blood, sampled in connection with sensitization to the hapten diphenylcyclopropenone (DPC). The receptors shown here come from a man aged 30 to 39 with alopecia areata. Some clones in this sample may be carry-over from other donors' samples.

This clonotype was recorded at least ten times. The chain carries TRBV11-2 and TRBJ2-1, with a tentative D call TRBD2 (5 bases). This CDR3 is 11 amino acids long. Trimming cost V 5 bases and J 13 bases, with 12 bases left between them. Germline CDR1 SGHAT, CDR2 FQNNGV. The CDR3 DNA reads TGTGCCAGCAGCCCCGCCGGGATCCAGTTCTTC. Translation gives CASSPAGIQFF.

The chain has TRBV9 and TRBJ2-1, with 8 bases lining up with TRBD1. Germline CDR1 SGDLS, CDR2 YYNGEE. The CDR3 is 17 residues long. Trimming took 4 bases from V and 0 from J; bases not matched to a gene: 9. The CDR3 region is CASSTLGQVSSYNEQFF. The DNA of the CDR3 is TGTGCCAGCAGCACGTTGGGACAGGTGAGCTCCTACAATGAGCAGTTCTTC.

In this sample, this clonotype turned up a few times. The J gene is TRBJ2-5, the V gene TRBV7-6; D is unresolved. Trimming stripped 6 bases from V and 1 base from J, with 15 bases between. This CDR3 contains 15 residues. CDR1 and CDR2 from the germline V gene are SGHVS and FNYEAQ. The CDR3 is CASRLNRVGQETQYF. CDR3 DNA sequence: TGTGCCAGCAGGTTAAATAGGGTAGGCCAAGAGACCCAGTACTTC.

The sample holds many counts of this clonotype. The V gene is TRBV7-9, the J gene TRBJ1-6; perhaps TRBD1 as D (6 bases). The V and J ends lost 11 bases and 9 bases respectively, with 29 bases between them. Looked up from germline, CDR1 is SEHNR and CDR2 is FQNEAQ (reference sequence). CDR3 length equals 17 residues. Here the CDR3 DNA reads TGTGCCTCCAGGGTTGAGGGGGACGGCTCGCTCCCTTCACCCCTCCACTTT. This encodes CASRVEGDGSLPSPLHF.

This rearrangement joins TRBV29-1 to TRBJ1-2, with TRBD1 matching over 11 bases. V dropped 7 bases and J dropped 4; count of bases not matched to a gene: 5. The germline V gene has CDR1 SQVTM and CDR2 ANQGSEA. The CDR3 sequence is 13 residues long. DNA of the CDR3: TGCAGCGCGACCGGACAGGGGGCCTATGGCTACACCTTC. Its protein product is CSATGQGAYGYTF.

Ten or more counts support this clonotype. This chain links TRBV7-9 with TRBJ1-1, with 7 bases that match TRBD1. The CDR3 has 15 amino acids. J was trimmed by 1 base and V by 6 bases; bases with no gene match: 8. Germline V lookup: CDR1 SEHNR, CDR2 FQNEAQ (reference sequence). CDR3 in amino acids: CASSFTDRSNTEAFF. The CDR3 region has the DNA TGTGCCAGCAGTTTCACGGACAGGTCGAACACTGAAGCTTTCTTT.

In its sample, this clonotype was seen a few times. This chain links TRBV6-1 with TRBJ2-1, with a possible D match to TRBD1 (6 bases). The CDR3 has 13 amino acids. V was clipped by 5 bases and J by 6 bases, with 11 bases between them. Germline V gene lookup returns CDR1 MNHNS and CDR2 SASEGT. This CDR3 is CASSLHRANEQFF. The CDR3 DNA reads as TGTGCCAGCAGTTTACACAGGGCCAATGAGCAGTTCTTC.

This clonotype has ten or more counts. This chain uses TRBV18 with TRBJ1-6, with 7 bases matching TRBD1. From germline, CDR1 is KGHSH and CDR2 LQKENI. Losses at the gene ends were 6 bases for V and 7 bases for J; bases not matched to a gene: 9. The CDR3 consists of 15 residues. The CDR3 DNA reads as TGTGCCAGCTCGATGGGACAGCTGGAAAATTCACCCCTCCACTTT. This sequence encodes CASSMGQLENSPLHF. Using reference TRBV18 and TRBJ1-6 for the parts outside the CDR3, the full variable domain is NAGVMQNPRHLVRRRGQEARLRCSPMKGHSHVYWYRQLPEEGLKFMVYLQKENIIDESGMPKERFSAEFPKEGPSILRIQQVVRGDSAAYFCASSMGQLENSPLHFGNGTRLTVT.

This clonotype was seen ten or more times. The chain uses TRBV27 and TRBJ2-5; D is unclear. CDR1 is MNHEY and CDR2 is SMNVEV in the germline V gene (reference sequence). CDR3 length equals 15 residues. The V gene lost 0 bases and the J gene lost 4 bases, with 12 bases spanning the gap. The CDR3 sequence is CASSLSPRVGETQYF. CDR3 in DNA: TGTGCCAGCAGTTTATCCCCCCGGGTAGGAGAGACCCAGTACTTC.

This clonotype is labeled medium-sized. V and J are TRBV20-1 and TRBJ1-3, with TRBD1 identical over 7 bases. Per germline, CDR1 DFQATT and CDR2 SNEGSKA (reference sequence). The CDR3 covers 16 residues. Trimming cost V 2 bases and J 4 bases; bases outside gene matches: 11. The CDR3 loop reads CSARQTGEVTGNTIYF. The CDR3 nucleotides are TGCAGTGCTAGACAAACAGGGGAGGTAACGGGAAACACCATATATTTT.

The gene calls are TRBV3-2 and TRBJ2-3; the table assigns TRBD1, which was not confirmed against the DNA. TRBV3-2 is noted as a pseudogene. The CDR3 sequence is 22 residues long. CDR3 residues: CASSQGPRLGQFQKRNEDTQYF. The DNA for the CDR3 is TGTGCCAGCAGCCAAGGGCCCAGGCTAGGACAGTTCCAAAAACGGAACGAAGATACGCAGTATTTT.

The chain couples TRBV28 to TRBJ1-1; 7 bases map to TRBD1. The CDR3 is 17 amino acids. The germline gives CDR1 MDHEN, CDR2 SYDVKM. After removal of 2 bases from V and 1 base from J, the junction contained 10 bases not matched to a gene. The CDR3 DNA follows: TGTGCCAGCAGTTTAGGGACAGATTGGGGAAAGAACACTGAAGCTTTCTTT. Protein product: CASSLGTDWGKNTEAFF. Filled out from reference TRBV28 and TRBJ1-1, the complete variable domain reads DVKVTQSSRYLVKRTGEKVFLECVQDMDHENMFWYRQDPGLGLRLIYFSYDVKMKEKGDIPEGYSVSREKKERFSLILESASTNQTSMYLCASSLGTDWGKNTEAFFGQGTRLTVV.

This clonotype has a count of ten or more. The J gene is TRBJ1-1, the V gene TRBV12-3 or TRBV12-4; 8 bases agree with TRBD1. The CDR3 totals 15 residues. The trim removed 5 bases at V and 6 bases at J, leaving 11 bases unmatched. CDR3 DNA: TGTGCCAGCAGTAAACAAGGACAGGGTCGCGCTGAAGCTTTCTTT. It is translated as CASSKQGQGRAEAFF.

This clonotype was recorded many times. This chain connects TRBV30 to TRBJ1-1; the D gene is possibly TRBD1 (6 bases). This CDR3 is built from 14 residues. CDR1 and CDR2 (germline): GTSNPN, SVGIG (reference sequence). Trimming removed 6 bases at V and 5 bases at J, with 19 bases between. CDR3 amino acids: CACHQDSVPTEAFF. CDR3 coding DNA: TGTGCCTGTCATCAGGACAGCGTGCCGACTGAAGCTTTCTTT.

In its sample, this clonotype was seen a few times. CDR3 amino acids: CASSSARDRRETQYF. The CDR3 DNA reads as TGTGCCAGCAGTTCAGCCAGGGACCGAAGAGAGACCCAGTACTTC. V is TRBV11-2 and J is TRBJ2-5, with D perhaps given as TRBD1 or TRBD2 (5 bases each). V shed 6 bases and J shed 4 bases, with 18 bases lying between them. The CDR3 spans 15 residues. Germline values: CDR1 SGHAT, CDR2 FQNNGV.

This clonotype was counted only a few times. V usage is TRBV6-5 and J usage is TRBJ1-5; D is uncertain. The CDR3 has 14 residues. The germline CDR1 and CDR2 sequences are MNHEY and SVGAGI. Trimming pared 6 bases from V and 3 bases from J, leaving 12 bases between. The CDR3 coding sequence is TGTGCCAGCAGCCCCGGAATTTTCAATCAGCCCCAGCATTTT. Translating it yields CASSPGIFNQPQHF.

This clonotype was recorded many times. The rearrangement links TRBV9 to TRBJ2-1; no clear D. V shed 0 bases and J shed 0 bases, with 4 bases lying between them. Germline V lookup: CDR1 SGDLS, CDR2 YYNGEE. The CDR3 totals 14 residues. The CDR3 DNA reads TGTGCCAGCAGCGTAGTTAGCTCCTACAATGAGCAGTTCTTC. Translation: CASSVVSSYNEQFF.

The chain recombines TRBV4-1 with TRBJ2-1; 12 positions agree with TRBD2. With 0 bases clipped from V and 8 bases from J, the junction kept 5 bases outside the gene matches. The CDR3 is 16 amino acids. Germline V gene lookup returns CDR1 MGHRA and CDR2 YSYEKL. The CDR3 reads CASSQEASGGAYEQFF. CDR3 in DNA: TGCGCCAGCAGCCAAGAAGCTAGCGGGGGGGCCTATGAGCAGTTCTTC.

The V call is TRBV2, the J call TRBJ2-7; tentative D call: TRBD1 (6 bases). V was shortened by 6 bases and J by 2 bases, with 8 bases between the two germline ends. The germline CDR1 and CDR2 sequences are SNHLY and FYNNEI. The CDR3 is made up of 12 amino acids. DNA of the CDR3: TGTGCCAGCAGAGGACAGACCTACGAGCAGTACTTC. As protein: CASRGQTYEQYF.

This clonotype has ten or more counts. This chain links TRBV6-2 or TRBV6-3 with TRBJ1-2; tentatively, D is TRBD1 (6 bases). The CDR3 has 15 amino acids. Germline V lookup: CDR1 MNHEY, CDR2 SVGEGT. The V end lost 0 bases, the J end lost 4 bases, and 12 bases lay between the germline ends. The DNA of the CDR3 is TGTGCCAGCAGTTACTCGACACAGGGTTTCTATGGCTACACCTTC. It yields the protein CASSYSTQGFYGYTF.

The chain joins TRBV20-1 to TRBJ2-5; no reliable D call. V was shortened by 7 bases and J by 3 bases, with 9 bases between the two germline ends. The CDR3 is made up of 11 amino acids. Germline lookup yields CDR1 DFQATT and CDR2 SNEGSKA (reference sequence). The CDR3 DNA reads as TGCAGTGGCATTAGAGAAGAGACCCAGTACTTC. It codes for CSGIREETQYF.

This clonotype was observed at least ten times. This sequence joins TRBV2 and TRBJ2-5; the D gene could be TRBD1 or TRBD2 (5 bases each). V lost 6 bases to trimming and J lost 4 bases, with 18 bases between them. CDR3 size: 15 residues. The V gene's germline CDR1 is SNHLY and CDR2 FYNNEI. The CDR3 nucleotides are TGTGCCAGCAGCTCTTCAGGGAGCGCGAGAGAGACCCAGTACTTC. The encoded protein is CASSSSGSARETQYF.

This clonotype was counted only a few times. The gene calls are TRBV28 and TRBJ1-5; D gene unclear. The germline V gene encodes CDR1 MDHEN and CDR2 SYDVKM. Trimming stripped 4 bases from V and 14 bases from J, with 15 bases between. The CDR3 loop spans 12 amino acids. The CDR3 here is CASSSSVSAKHF. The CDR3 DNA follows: TGTGCCAGCAGTTCGTCGGTCAGTGCGAAGCATTTT.

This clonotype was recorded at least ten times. CDR3 coding DNA: TGCGCCAGCAGCCAAGCTGAGAGGGGGCGGGATACGCAGTATTTT. Protein sequence: CASSQAERGRDTQYF. V is TRBV4-3 and J is TRBJ2-3, with TRBD1 matching 7 bases. The CDR3 is 15 residues long. V lost 1 base, J lost 6 bases, and 7 bases stayed unmatched. Germline V gives CDR1 LGHNA, CDR2 YSLEER.

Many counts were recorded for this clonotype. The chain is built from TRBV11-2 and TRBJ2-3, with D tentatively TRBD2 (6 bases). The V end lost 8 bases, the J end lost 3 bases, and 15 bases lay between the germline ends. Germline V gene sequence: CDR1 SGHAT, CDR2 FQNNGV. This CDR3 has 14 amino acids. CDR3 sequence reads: CASGMAGRTDTQYF. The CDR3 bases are TGTGCCAGCGGGATGGCGGGACGGACAGATACGCAGTATTTT.

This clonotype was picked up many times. The CDR3 nucleotides read TGTGCCAGCAGTCCTCTTACTGGCCATCTCACCTACGAGCAGTACTTC. It yields the protein CASSPLTGHLTYEQYF. The rearrangement uses TRBV27 and TRBJ2-7; no firm D call. Trimming left V 5 bases short and J 2 bases short, with 19 bases between. This CDR3 comprises 16 residues. Germline CDR1 MNHEY, CDR2 SMNVEV (reference sequence).

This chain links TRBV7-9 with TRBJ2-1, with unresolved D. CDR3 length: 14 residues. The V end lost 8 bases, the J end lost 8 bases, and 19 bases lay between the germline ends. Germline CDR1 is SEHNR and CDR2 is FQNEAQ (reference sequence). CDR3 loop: CASGSGSRADEQFF. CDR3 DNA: TGTGCCAGCGGCTCCGGATCCCGGGCCGATGAGCAGTTCTTC.

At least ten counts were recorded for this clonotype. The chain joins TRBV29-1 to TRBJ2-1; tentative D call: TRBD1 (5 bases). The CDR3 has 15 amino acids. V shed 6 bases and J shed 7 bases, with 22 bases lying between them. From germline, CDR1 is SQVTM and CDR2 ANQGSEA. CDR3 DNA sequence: TGCAGCGTCGTGCCTCAGGGAATTTCATGGAATGAGCAGTTCTTC. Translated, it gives CSVVPQGISWNEQFF.

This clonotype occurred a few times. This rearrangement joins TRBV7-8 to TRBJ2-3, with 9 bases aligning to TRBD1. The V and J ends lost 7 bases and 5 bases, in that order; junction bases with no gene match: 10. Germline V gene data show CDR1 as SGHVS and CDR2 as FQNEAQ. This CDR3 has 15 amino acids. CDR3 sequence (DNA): TGTGCCAGCACCCGAACAGGGGGCCTGGGAGATACGCAGTATTTT. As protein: CASTRTGGLGDTQYF.

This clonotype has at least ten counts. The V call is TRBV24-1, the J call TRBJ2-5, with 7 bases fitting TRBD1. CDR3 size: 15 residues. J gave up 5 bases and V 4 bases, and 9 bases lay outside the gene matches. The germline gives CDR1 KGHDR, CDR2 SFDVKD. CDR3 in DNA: TGTGCCACCAGTGACGACCAAGGGGGCCGGGAGACCCAGTACTTC. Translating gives CATSDDQGGRETQYF.

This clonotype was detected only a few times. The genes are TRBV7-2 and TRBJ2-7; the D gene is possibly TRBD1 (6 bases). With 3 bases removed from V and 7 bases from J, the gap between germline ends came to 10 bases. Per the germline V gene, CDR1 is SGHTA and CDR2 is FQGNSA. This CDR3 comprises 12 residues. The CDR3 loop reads CASSLGQLEQYF. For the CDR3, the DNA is TGTGCCAGCAGCTTGGGACAACTAGAGCAGTACTTC. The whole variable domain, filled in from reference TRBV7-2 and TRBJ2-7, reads GAGVSQSPSNKVTEKGKDVELRCDPISGHTALYWYRQSLGQGLEFLIYFQGNSAPDKSGLPSDRFSAERTGGSVSTLTIQRTQQEDSAVYLCASSLGQLEQYFGPGTRLTVT.

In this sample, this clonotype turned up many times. The CDR3 loop reads CATSRDKETQYF. The CDR3 bases are TGTGCCACCAGCAGAGACAAGGAGACCCAGTACTTC. The chain joins TRBV15 to TRBJ2-5; D is unclear. The CDR3 runs 12 residues. CDR1 LNHNV and CDR2 YYDKDF come from the germline V gene (reference sequence). Trimming took off 0 bases at V and 5 bases at J, with 4 bases between the two ends.